This T cell receptor (beta chain) was documented in a study of cytomegalovirus exposure and HLA in healthy donors. Overall study findings and caveats: According to a subsequent analysis, TCR clusters identified in the first cohort showed a tendency to co-occur across the 120 validation repertoires. Cytomegalovirus association was listed for around 180 TCR beta chains. Published work reported that the classifier diagnosed cytomegalovirus status with high specificity and sensitivity.

A word on this clone: The antigen is not known.

The assay was immunoSEQ multiplex PCR, and TCRdb's table has in-frame clones only and misses some. The data show 170,000 or so clones, approximately 84% seen once. V lost 5 bases and J lost 6, with 15 bases in between. Germline V gene data show CDR1 as SGDLS and CDR2 as YYNGEE. The CDR3 loop spans 14 amino acids. The donors formed part of the roughly 110-subject validation cohort, distinct from the approximately 670-subject first cohort. The source of this sequence is a young woman in good health and CMV-seropositive. V and J are TRBV9 and TRBJ2-1; unclear D gene. What was sequenced was PBMCs. CDR3 bases: TGTGCCAGCAGTCGTAGTCCCACCGGCAATGAGCAGTTCTTC. Protein product: CASSRSPTGNEQFF.